The 4 T cell receptor beta chains listed next were all sequenced from one sample in a study of T-cell memory formation after mild COVID-19. TCRdb reprocessed the 5' RACE reads via MiXCR and lists one record per CDR3 protein. The table lists around 120,000 distinct CDR3 sequences, 15% to 20% of them singletons. Sequenced sample: PBMCs or a T cell subset sorted from them (not recorded which). The receptors here all came from an adult woman who had mild COVID-19 (a few samples of this study predate the infection). Cell type and time point are not known.

This clonotype turned up a few times. A junction boundary mismatches the germline segment, possibly from a read error. The CDR3 sequence: CSANEGSRDWVHF. Here the CDR3 DNA reads TGCAGCGCCAATGAGGGGTCCCGGGACTGGGTTCACTTC. The chain employs TRBV29-1 and TRBJ2-5; weak D call: TRBD2 (6 bases). The CDR3 covers 13 residues. CDR1 and CDR2 from the germline V gene are SQVTM and ANQGSEA.

This clonotype was seen a handful of times. The chain couples TRBV27 to TRBJ1-1; D is undetermined. The CDR3 covers 13 residues. Germline V lookup: CDR1 MNHEY, CDR2 SMNVEV (reference sequence). The germline V and J ends were trimmed by 7 bases and 1 base, with 10 bases remaining between them. CDR3 nucleotide sequence: TGTGCCAGCACCCGCTCAGCGAACACTGAAGCTTTCTTT. It yields the protein CASTRSANTEAFF.

The genes are TRBV12-3 or TRBV12-4 and TRBJ2-1; 10 nucleotides match TRBD2. There are 15 residues in the CDR3. Trimming removed 8 bases from V and 6 bases from J; junction bases left unmatched: 10. CDR3 bases: TGTGCCAGCTCCCTTTCTAGCGGGAGTTTCAATGAGCAGTTCTTC. It specifies CASSLSSGSFNEQFF.

The chain uses TRBV7-9 and TRBJ2-1, with 10 bases matching TRBD2. The J segment lost 13 bases and the V segment lost 5 bases, leaving 8 bases of the junction unmatched. This CDR3 contains 13 residues. CDR1 is SEHNR and CDR2 is FQNEAQ in the germline V gene (reference sequence). The CDR3: CASSLLAGEEQFF. The CDR3 DNA sequence: TGTGCCAGCAGCCTTCTAGCGGGAGAAGAACAGTTCTTC.